This entry describes one T cell receptor beta chain. The antigen is not known. This may be a read error, as it is one base from a much larger clone. PCR was performed a second time for about 7 to 12 cycles using a sample-barcoded 5' primer and a J-beta primer mix. Each cDNA molecule was tagged by a template-switch adaptor that had 12 random nucleotides. TCRdb redid the calling of the 5' RACE reads with MiXCR, one entry per CDR3 protein. This sample yields around 800,000 distinct CDR3 sequences, of which 50% to 65% are seen a single time; about 38% belongs to the top ten. The data stem from a study of blood T cells in healthy people across ages. Study-wide results and limits: Researchers said unsorted PBMCs prevented a conclusive naive versus antigen-experienced comparison. Diversity figures based on one million T cells were deemed too low.

Each individual donor underwent a draw of roughly 10 milliliters of peripheral blood. Looked up from germline, CDR1 is SGHKS and CDR2 is YYEKEE (reference sequence). The CDR3 totals 15 residues. This TCR came from an elderly man in good health. The chain carries TRBV5-5 and TRBJ2-5; 10 positions match TRBD1. Matching the DNA end better, TRBJ2-7 makes the J call doubtful. The sample was blood. The CDR3 sequence: CVSTLRDRGEREQYF. Here the CDR3 DNA reads TGTGTCAGCACCTTACGGGACAGGGGTGAGCGCGAGCAGTACTTC.